A single sample gave rise to the 6 T cell receptor beta chains below, sequenced in a study of response to subunit inactivated influenza vaccine. TCRdb independently ran MiXCR on the RT-PCR reads; one entry per CDR3 protein. The sample holds hundreds of thousands of distinct CDR3 sequences, approximately 14% seen once. The sample was PBMCs from blood, taken approximately 13 days after vaccination. The receptors derive from a man in his fifties who received an inactivated influenza vaccine.

This clonotype was seen a few times. This sequence joins TRBV11-2 and TRBJ2-3, with unresolved D. The CDR3 sequence is 13 residues long. Germline lookup yields CDR1 SGHAT and CDR2 FQNNGV. The germline V and J ends were trimmed by 2 bases and 5 bases, with 8 bases remaining between them. The CDR3 region is CASSLPMEDTQYF. Written as DNA, the CDR3 is TGTGCCAGCAGCTTACCCATGGAAGATACGCAGTATTTT.

The rearrangement uses TRBV12-3 or TRBV12-4 and TRBJ1-5, with D possibly TRBD1 on 5 matching bases. Trimming removed 7 bases from V and 2 bases from J, with 15 bases in between. The CDR3 is 15 residues long. CDR3 protein: CASTGGDRGNQPQHF. In DNA, the CDR3 is TGTGCCAGCACTGGAGGGGATAGGGGCAATCAGCCCCAGCATTTT.

In this sample, this clonotype turned up a few times. This sequence joins TRBV4-3 and TRBJ2-7; no clear D. This CDR3 region has 15 residues. The germline V gene has CDR1 LGHNA and CDR2 YSLEER. V lost 1 base, J lost 1 base, and 11 bases lay in between. CDR3 coding DNA: TGCGCCAGCAGCCAAGTGATGGGGTTTTCCTACGAGCAGTACTTC. It codes for CASSQVMGFSYEQYF.

This clonotype came up a few times. The rearrangement links TRBV2 to TRBJ2-3; D not resolved. V was cut by 7 bases and J by 0 bases, with 11 bases left in between. Germline V lookup: CDR1 SNHLY, CDR2 FYNNEI. The CDR3 runs 14 residues. CDR3 nucleotides: TGTGCCAGCAAAGGCGGCCCTAGCACAGATACGCAGTATTTT. This codes for CASKGGPSTDTQYF.

This clonotype was detected many times. The chain employs TRBV5-1 and TRBJ2-7, with D perhaps assigned TRBD1 or TRBD2 (5 bases each). CDR1 and CDR2 from the germline V gene are SGHRS and YFSETQ. CDR3 length: 14 amino acids. V was clipped by 3 bases and J by 2 bases, with 12 bases between them. CDR3 in DNA: TGCGCCAGCAGCTCGGGGCAGCGAACCTACGAGCAGTACTTC. Translation gives CASSSGQRTYEQYF.

The rearrangement uses TRBV19 and TRBJ1-1; perhaps TRBD1 as D (5 bases). The germline V gene encodes CDR1 LNHDA and CDR2 SQIVND (reference sequence). Trimming shortened V by 3 bases and J by 1 base, and 12 bases separated the two germline ends. The CDR3 extends over 15 amino acids. The chain's CDR3 is CASSILGASNTEAFF. CDR3 DNA sequence: TGTGCCAGTAGTATCTTAGGGGCCTCGAACACTGAAGCTTTCTTT.